The 15 T cell receptor beta chains below come from one sample, sequenced in a study of spatial heterogeneity in lung cancer (dated 2019 in TCRdb). Their antigens remain unidentified. Broader findings and caveats from the paper: A correlation was observed between the number of expanded intratumoral alpha and beta TCRs and the tumor nonsynonymous mutation count.

This sample's time point label indicates: sample taken at primary tumor resection. Library preparation employed 5' RACE. For sequencing, a NextSeq 500 was employed. TCRdb ran its own pipeline on the public reads, namely fastp trimming at Q25 and MiXCR clone calling, and kept in-frame beta chains. Under each unique CDR3 protein, matching rows form one entry showing the most common genes and DNA. The sample table records around 100,000 distinct CDR3 sequences; approximately 4% of these occur just once. The ten largest clones capture approximately 22% of the sample. The specimen was lung tumor tissue, collected at surgery. Every receptor here comes from a male donor with early-stage non-small cell lung cancer.

This clonotype was recorded at least ten times. V gene TRBV2 combines with J gene TRBJ1-4, with a weak D call TRBD1 (6 bases). The CDR3 has 14 amino acids. CDR1 and CDR2 from the germline V gene are SNHLY and FYNNEI. V gave up 2 bases and J gave up 8 bases, with 12 bases separating them. The CDR3: CASSENRAGEKLFF. CDR3 bases: TGTGCCAGCAGTGAAAACAGGGCAGGGGAAAAACTGTTTTTT. The full variable domain, rest sourced from reference TRBV2 and TRBJ1-4, is EPEVTQTPSHQVTQMGQEVILRCVPISNHLYFYWYRQILGQKVEFLVSFYNNEISEKSEIFDDQFSVERPDGSNFTLKIRSTKLEDSAMYFCASSENRAGEKLFFGSGTQLSVL.

This clonotype came up many times. The rearrangement uses TRBV18 and TRBJ1-1, with D uncertain. Germline V gene lookup returns CDR1 KGHSH and CDR2 LQKENI. The CDR3 extends over 15 amino acids. Trimming cost V 4 bases and J 2 bases, with 14 bases left between them. The CDR3 loop is CASSRPGNENTEAFF. The DNA for the CDR3 is TGTGCCAGCTCACGCCCGGGCAACGAAAACACTGAAGCTTTCTTT.

In its sample, this clonotype was seen a few times. The chain joins TRBV5-1 to TRBJ2-2, with unresolved D. The CDR3 is 12 amino acids. With 1 base removed from V and 10 bases from J, the gap between germline ends came to 8 bases. CDR1 SGHRS and CDR2 YFSETQ come from the germline V gene. The CDR3 coding sequence is TGCGCCAGCAGCTTGATTGGGGAGGAGCTGTTTTTT. Translated: CASSLIGEELFF.

For this clonotype: This clone may be a read error of a much larger clone one base away. The J gene is TRBJ2-2, the V gene TRBV2; D is unresolved. The CDR3 extends over 16 amino acids. Germline loops: CDR1 SNHLY, CDR2 FYNNEI. The V gene lost 7 bases and the J gene lost 7 bases, with 22 bases spanning the gap. The CDR3 DNA sequence: TGTGCCAGCAATGGAGAAGTAGTACTGAGGTTCGGGGAGCTGTTTTTT. This translates into CASNGEVVLRFGELFF.

J is TRBJ2-7 and V is TRBV11-2, with TRBD1 matching over 7 bases. The CDR3 has 13 residues. The junction had 10 bases not matched to a gene; V was cut back by 5 bases and J by 9 bases. The germline V gene has CDR1 SGHAT and CDR2 FQNNGV. The CDR3 loop is CASSSDRANGQYF. For the CDR3, the DNA is TGTGCCAGCAGCAGCGACAGGGCTAACGGGCAGTACTTC.

At least ten counts were recorded for this clonotype. The rearrangement joins TRBV25-1 to TRBJ2-5; D not certain. V lost 1 base, J lost 4 bases, and 4 bases lay in between. This CDR3 spans 12 amino acids. Germline loops: CDR1 MGHDK, CDR2 SYGVNS. For the CDR3, the DNA is TGTGCCAGCAGTGAATTAGCAGAGACCCAGTACTTC. Amino acids: CASSELAETQYF.

The table lists this clonotype with many counts. This sequence joins TRBV27 and TRBJ1-1, with unresolved D. Germline V CDR1 and CDR2: MNHEY, SMNVEV (reference sequence). Deletions cut 2 bases from V and 5 bases from J, with 9 bases between. The CDR3 is made up of 13 amino acids. The CDR3: CASSLNGGTEAFF. The CDR3 DNA follows: TGTGCCAGCAGTTTAAACGGTGGGACTGAAGCTTTCTTT.

This clonotype came up many times. V is TRBV6-5 and J is TRBJ2-3; D ambiguous. This CDR3 region has 11 residues. From germline, CDR1 is MNHEY and CDR2 SVGAGI. The germline V and J ends were trimmed by 7 bases and 2 bases, with 4 bases remaining between them. This CDR3 is CASTFTDTQYF. The CDR3 coding sequence is TGTGCCAGCACCTTCACAGATACGCAGTATTTT.

There are many counts of this clonotype. V gene TRBV20-1 combines with J gene TRBJ2-3; 9 bases agree with TRBD1. V shed 1 base and J 2 bases; nucleotides not matched to a gene: 10. The CDR3 is 17 amino acids. Germline V gene data show CDR1 as DFQATT and CDR2 as SNEGSKA (reference sequence). CDR3 loop: CSARVPGQGWDTDTQYF. The CDR3 DNA reads as TGCAGTGCTAGAGTCCCGGGACAGGGTTGGGACACAGATACGCAGTATTTT.

This clonotype was picked up many times. The rearrangement joins TRBV5-1 to TRBJ2-3; possibly TRBD2 for D (6 bases). This CDR3 contains 14 residues. Germline CDR1 is SGHRS and CDR2 is YFSETQ. V was pared by 4 bases and J by 5 bases, with 14 bases between. The CDR3 DNA reads TGCGCCAGCAGCGGGGACGGGGGAAGAGATACGCAGTATTTT. It codes for CASSGDGGRDTQYF.

This clonotype appeared many times. The chain recombines TRBV6-5 with TRBJ2-5; 8 positions match TRBD1. CDR3 size: 14 residues. Losses at the gene ends were 6 bases for V and 5 bases for J; bases not matched to a gene: 8. The germline V gene encodes CDR1 MNHEY and CDR2 SVGAGI. Written as DNA, the CDR3 is TGTGCCAGCAGCCGTGACAGGGGAGGCGAGACCCAGTACTTC. It is translated as CASSRDRGGETQYF.

There are many counts of this clonotype. The V and J genes are TRBV10-3 and TRBJ1-5; no reliable D call. Per germline, CDR1 ENHRY and CDR2 SYGVKD. V gave up 9 bases and J gave up 4 bases, with 13 bases separating them. CDR3 size: 13 residues. CDR3 residues: CAISRGLNQPQHF. Here the CDR3 DNA reads TGTGCCATAAGTAGAGGGCTTAATCAGCCCCAGCATTTT.

J is TRBJ2-3 and V is TRBV5-1, with 8 bases identical to TRBD2. The germline CDR1 and CDR2 sequences are SGHRS and YFSETQ. This CDR3 comprises 14 residues. V shed 4 bases, J shed 5 bases, and the junction held 6 bases outside the gene matches. The CDR3 DNA sequence: TGCGCCAGCAGCCCGAGCGGGGGTGAAGATACGCAGTATTTT. Its translation is CASSPSGGEDTQYF.

The sample holds many counts of this clonotype. The J gene is TRBJ2-7, the V gene TRBV3-1; possibly TRBD2 for D (6 bases). The CDR3 spans 14 residues. Germline-derived CDR1 and CDR2 are LGHDT and YNNKEL (reference sequence). V lost 0 bases and J lost 3, with 9 bases in between. CDR3 nucleotides: TGTGCCAGCAGCCAAGATGCGGGAAACTACGAGCAGTACTTC. It translates to CASSQDAGNYEQYF.

In its sample, this clonotype was seen many times. V usage is TRBV7-9 and J usage is TRBJ1-4, with D possibly being TRBD1 (5 bases). The CDR3 contains 16 residues. V dropped 5 bases and J dropped 3 bases, with 16 bases sitting between them. Germline loops: CDR1 SEHNR, CDR2 FQNEAQ (reference sequence). In DNA form, the CDR3 reads TGTGCCAGCAGCCTAAGGGCGGCCAGGGCTAATGAAAAACTGTTTTTT. It yields the protein CASSLRAARANEKLFF.